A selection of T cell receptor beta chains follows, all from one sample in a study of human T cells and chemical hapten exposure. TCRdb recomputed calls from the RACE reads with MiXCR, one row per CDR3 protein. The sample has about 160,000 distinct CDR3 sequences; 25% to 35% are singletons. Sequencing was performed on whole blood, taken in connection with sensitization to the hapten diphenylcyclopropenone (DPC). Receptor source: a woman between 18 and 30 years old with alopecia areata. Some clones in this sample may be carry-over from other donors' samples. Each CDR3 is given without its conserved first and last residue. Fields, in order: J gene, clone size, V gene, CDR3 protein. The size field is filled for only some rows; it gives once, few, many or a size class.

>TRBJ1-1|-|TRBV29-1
SAGRDGKNTEAF
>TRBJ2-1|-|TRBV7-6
ASSLEASGRAIEQF
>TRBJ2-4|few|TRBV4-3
ASSQWVTGAQTKNIQY
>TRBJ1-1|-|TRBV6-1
ASSLDRVTTEAF
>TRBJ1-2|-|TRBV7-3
ASSPLPNYGYT
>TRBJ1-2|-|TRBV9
ASSVGEANYGYT
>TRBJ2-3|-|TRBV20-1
SARVSGFADTQY
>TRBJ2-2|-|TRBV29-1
SALAGGTGELF
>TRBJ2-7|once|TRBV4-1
ASSQVPRTGAYEQY
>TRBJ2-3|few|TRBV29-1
SVGRGTDTQY
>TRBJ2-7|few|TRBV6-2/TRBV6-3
ASSFRAGAIVEQY
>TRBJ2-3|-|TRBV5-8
ASSFFSQGADTQY
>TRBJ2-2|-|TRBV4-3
ASSQITGTGGSRLF
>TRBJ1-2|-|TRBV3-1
ASSQRGNTAGYT
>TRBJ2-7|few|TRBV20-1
SPLPQPSYEQY
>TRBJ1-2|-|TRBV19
ASSRPGTSRQVNYGYT
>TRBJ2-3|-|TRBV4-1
ASSQGEKDTQY
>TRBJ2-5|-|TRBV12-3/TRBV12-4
ASSLQGRETQY
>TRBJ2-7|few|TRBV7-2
ASSLTVSGLY
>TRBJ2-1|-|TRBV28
ASSFPGGRSYNEQF
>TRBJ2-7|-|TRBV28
ASRGPLGSDYEQY
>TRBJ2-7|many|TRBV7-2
ASGQGAEQY
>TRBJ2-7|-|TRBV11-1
ASSLVPGLVRYEQY
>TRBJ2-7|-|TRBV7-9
ASSLELDEQY
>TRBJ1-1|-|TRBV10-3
AHSPGQRNTEAF
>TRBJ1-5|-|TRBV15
ATSESGGNNQPQH
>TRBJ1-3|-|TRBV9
ASSVNRAGNTIY
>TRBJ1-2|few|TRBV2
ASAVQGILSKYGYT
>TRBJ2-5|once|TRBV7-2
ASSRSGGAKETQY
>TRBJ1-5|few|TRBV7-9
APPRVEPQH
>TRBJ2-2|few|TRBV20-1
SAREGGQNTGELF
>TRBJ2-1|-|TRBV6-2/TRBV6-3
ASSRLADYNEQF
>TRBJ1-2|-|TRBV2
ASTLQGNGYT
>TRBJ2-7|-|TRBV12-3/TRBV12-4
ASSFSGHSYEQY
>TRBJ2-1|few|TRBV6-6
ASSSSGKTSYNEQF
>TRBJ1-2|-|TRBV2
ASSIGGNYGYT
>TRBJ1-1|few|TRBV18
ASSSEDGVEAF
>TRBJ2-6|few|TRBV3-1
ASSPGSSGANVLT
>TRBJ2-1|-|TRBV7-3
ASSLLAGGSDNEQF
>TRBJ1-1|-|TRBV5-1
ASNLQGSTEAF
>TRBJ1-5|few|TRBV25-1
ASSDSTGSLSNQPQH
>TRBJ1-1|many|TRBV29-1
SGEDTPNTEAF
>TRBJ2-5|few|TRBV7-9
ATTGSQETQY
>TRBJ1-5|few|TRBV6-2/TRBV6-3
ASSGQPSEPQH
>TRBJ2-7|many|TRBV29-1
SAGQGGSYEQY
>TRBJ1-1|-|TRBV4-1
ASSQDPGGITPEAF
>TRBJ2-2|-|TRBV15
ATSRDQLAGAGELF
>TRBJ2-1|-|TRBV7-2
ASSLALGRGEQF
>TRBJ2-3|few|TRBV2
ASSPGVPDTQY
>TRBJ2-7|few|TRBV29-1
SVEGIGAYEQY
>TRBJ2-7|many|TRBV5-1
ASSHGTAFYYEQY
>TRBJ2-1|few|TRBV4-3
ASSQGPGRSYNEQF
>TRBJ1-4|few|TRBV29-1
SVYANEKLF
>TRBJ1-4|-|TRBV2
ASSEGGSREKLF
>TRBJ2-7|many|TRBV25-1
ASSGIPGQGAREQY
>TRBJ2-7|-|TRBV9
ASSAGLAPSYEQY
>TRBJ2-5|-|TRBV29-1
SVGQEWETQY